Sequencing of this T cell receptor (beta chain) was carried out in a study of identical twins. Per the germline V gene, CDR1 is MNHEY and CDR2 is SVGAGI. V was clipped by 4 bases and J by 5 bases, with 9 bases between them. This CDR3 has 13 residues. TCRdb redid the calling of the 5' RACE reads with MiXCR, one entry per CDR3 protein. Among fewer than 900,000 distinct CDR3 sequences listed, around 20% were seen once. This clonotype showed up many times. A further study also used this sample, focusing on T cells expressing NK-cell markers. That source notes: Sorted CD3+CD56+NKG2C+, CD3+CD56+NKG2C- and CD3+CD56-NKG2C+ T cells supplied TCR beta repertoires.

The chain couples TRBV6-5 to TRBJ2-1; D call uncertain. The source is a young woman in good health. Sequenced sample: PBMCs. The CDR3 region has the DNA TGTGCCAGCAGTTTTAACTGGGACAATGAGCAGTTCTTC. Protein: CASSFNWDNEQFF.